A single sample is the source of the 10 T cell receptor beta chains below, sequenced in a study of regulatory T cells in long-lasting Graves disease. According to the study, TCR beta libraries were built with iRepertoire HTBI primers and CDR3-region Arm-PCR. MiXCR, run by TCRdb on the multiplex PCR reads, gives a single entry per CDR3 protein. The sample has about 470,000 distinct CDR3 sequences; 20% to 25% are singletons. The time point denotes: persistent/refractory GD, antithyroid drugs over 5 years with positive TRAb. Researchers made the TCR library from RNA that was extracted from PBMCs. The material sequenced was peripheral blood mononuclear cells (PBMCs), taken when the disease was refractory, from a patient treated with antithyroid drugs. The receptors here all came from a female donor with Graves disease.

The rearrangement joins TRBV7-2 to TRBJ2-2, with D perhaps TRBD1 (5 bases). The germline V gene encodes CDR1 SGHTA and CDR2 FQGNSA. The germline V and J ends were trimmed by 2 bases and 6 bases, with 7 bases remaining between them. There are 13 residues in the CDR3. Here the CDR3 DNA reads TGTGCCAGCAGCTTAAAACAGGCCGGGGAGCTGTTTTTT. Its translation: CASSLKQAGELFF.

Many counts were recorded for this clonotype. The gene calls are TRBV28 and TRBJ1-2; D call uncertain. The CDR3 consists of 15 residues. The V gene lost 4 bases and the J gene lost 1 base, with 13 bases spanning the gap. Germline V lookup: CDR1 MDHEN, CDR2 SYDVKM. The CDR3 region is CASSSSGNFNYGYTF. For the CDR3, the DNA is TGTGCCAGCAGTTCCTCGGGGAATTTTAACTATGGCTACACCTTC.

In its sample, this clonotype was seen a few times. The J gene is TRBJ2-2, the V gene TRBV9; 14 bases match TRBD2. CDR3 size: 18 residues. J lost 6 bases, V lost 2 bases, and 9 bases had no gene match. Germline CDR1 is SGDLS and CDR2 is YYNGEE. CDR3 in DNA: TGTGCCAGCAGCGTCGGGACTAGCGGGAGATTTTGGGCCGGGGAGCTGTTTTTT. Translation: CASSVGTSGRFWAGELFF.

This clonotype was recorded at least ten times. The chain couples TRBV28 to TRBJ1-2; D might be TRBD1 (6 bases). The germline V and J ends were trimmed by 3 bases and 1 base, with 15 bases remaining between them. The length of the CDR3 is 16 residues. Germline loops: CDR1 MDHEN, CDR2 SYDVKM. The CDR3 protein is CASSFSGGGNNYGYTF. The CDR3, as DNA: TGTGCCAGCAGTTTCTCAGGTGGGGGCAATAACTATGGCTACACCTTC.

This chain connects TRBV5-1 to TRBJ1-4; D gene unclear. Germline CDR1 and CDR2: SGHRS and YFSETQ. This CDR3 is 17 amino acids long. The V gene lost 0 bases and the J gene lost 7 bases, with 19 bases spanning the gap. In DNA form, the CDR3 reads TGCGCCAGCAGCTTGGGACCGAACAACCGGGGTTTTGAAAAACTGTTTTTT. Residues: CASSLGPNNRGFEKLFF. The complete variable domain, with remaining parts taken from reference TRBV5-1 and TRBJ1-4, reads KAGVTQTPRYLIKTRGQQVTLSCSPISGHRSVSWYQQTPGQGLQFLFEYFSETQRNKGNFPGRFSGRQFSNSRSEMNVSTLELGDSALYLCASSLGPNNRGFEKLFFGSGTQLSVL.

The gene calls are TRBV6-6 and TRBJ2-2, with D uncertain. Germline V gene sequence: CDR1 MNHNY, CDR2 SVGAGI (reference sequence). The CDR3 is 14 amino acids. V was cut by 0 bases and J by 3 bases, with 5 bases left in between. The CDR3 DNA is TGTGCCAGCAGTTACTCGCATGACACCGGGGAGCTGTTTTTT. Translated: CASSYSHDTGELFF.

This clonotype occurred a few times. This may be a read error, as it is one base from a much larger clone. The chain carries TRBV27 and TRBJ2-7; TRBD2 matches 14 bases. There are 17 residues in the CDR3. Germline CDR1 reads MNHEY; CDR2 reads SMNVEV (reference sequence). The CDR3 DNA reads as TGTACCAGCAGTTTATTGGGACTAGCGGGAGCTTACTACGAGCAGTACTTC. This translates into CTSSLLGLAGAYYEQYF.

CDR3 sequence: CAWIGQTYGYTF. DNA for the CDR3: TGTGCCTGGATTGGCCAAACTTATGGCTACACCTTC. The chain recombines TRBV30 with TRBJ1-2; D not resolved. Germline CDR1 is GTSNPN and CDR2 is SVGIG (reference sequence). V was trimmed by 4 bases and J by 5 bases, leaving 11 bases between them. The CDR3 covers 12 residues. Using reference TRBV30 and TRBJ1-2 for the parts outside the CDR3, the full variable domain is SQTIHQWPATLVQPVGSPLSLECTVEGTSNPNLYWYRQAAGRGLQLLFYSVGIGQISSEVPQNLSASRPQDRQFILSSKKLLLSDSGFYLCAWIGQTYGYTFGSGTRLTVV.

This clonotype was observed a few times. The gene calls are TRBV24-1 and TRBJ2-5; 10 nucleotides align to TRBD2. Germline V gives CDR1 KGHDR, CDR2 SFDVKD. The J segment lost 2 bases and the V segment lost 3 bases, leaving 2 bases of the junction unmatched. The CDR3 is 15 amino acids. Written as DNA, the CDR3 is TGTGCCACCAGTGATAAAGCGGGGGGGCAAGAGACCCAGTACTTC. It specifies CATSDKAGGQETQYF.

This clonotype was found a few times. The junction and the germline gene differ at one end; a read error may be behind it. The J gene is TRBJ1-6, the V gene TRBV28; D remains ambiguous. Germline V CDR1 and CDR2: MDHEN, SYDVKM. The CDR3 loop spans 18 amino acids. CDR3 sequence reads: CASSFEIGRSSYNSPLHF. The CDR3 DNA sequence: TGTGCCAGTAGTTTCGAGATCGGCAGAAGCTCCTATAATTCACCCCTCCACTTT.